One sample yielded the 22 T cell receptor beta chains listed below, sequenced in a study of T cells in Graves' hyperthyroidism and ophthalmopathy. TCR beta CDR3 region amplification was performed from RNA transcripts. The primer set for the first-round RT-PCR of the TCR CDR3 was HTBI. Each CDR3 protein is one row after TCRdb ran MiXCR on the multiplex PCR reads. The sample includes more than 500,000 distinct CDR3 sequences, 14% of them seen just once. Sequenced input: blood. The receptors stem from a woman in her thirties or forties with Graves' hyperthyroidism.

This sequence joins TRBV2 and TRBJ1-1, with D maybe TRBD1 (6 bases). V lost 11 bases and J 0 bases, leaving 28 bases between the germline ends. This CDR3 contains 18 residues. CDR1 and CDR2 from the germline V gene are SNHLY and FYNNEI. CDR3 nucleotides: TGTGCCCGCCCGGGGGGCGCAGGACAAGAATTGCTGAACACTGAAGCTTTCTTT. This sequence encodes CARPGGAGQELLNTEAFF.

This clonotype was observed a handful of times. The rearrangement links TRBV7-9 to TRBJ2-3; TRBD2 might be the D (6 bases). The CDR3 consists of 12 residues. Germline V gene data show CDR1 as SEHNR and CDR2 as FQNEAQ (reference sequence). V lost 5 bases, J lost 12 bases, and 15 bases lay in between. CDR3 DNA sequence: TGTGCCAGCAGCCCGGACCTAGCGTATCAGTATTTT. Translation: CASSPDLAYQYF.

This clonotype was counted a few times. The chain uses TRBV4-1 and TRBJ1-2; D not resolved. The CDR3 contains 15 residues. The germline V gene encodes CDR1 MGHRA and CDR2 YSYEKL. Between the trimmed V and J ends, which lost 6 bases and 4 bases, there was a span of 18 bases. CDR3 DNA sequence: TGCGCCAGCAGTTCGAGCTATAAAAACCCCTATGGCTACACCTTC. This translates into CASSSSYKNPYGYTF.

Remarks on this clonotype: Relative to the germline gene, one junction end is altered; a read error may explain this. This sequence joins TRBV24-1 and TRBJ2-1, with 10 bases aligning to TRBD2. This CDR3 comprises 16 residues. Per germline, CDR1 KGHDR and CDR2 SFDVKD. This CDR3 reads CAISDSTSGIPNEQFF. The DNA for the CDR3 is TGTGCCATCAGTGATTCCACTAGCGGGATTCCCAATGAGCAGTTCTTC.

This clonotype was seen just once. It may be a read error: a sequence one base away is much more abundant. The chain is built from TRBV7-9 and TRBJ2-1; 13 positions agree with TRBD2. Germline trimming cut 1 base from V and 4 bases from J; bases unmatched to any gene: 4. The CDR3 covers 17 residues. The germline V gene has CDR1 SEHNR and CDR2 FQNEAQ (reference sequence). The CDR3 coding sequence is TGTGCCAGCAGCTTAGAAACGGGACTAGCGGGATACAATGAGCAGTTCTTC. Amino acids: CASSLETGLAGYNEQFF.

The rearrangement joins TRBV2 to TRBJ2-5, with TRBD1 identical over 8 bases. CDR1 and CDR2 from the germline V gene are SNHLY and FYNNEI. The J segment lost 2 bases and the V segment lost 7 bases, leaving 6 bases of the junction unmatched. This CDR3 is built from 14 residues. The CDR3 reads CASKVDRGQETQYF. As DNA, the CDR3 is TGTGCCAGCAAGGTCGACAGGGGTCAAGAGACCCAGTACTTC.

This clonotype was found many times. This sequence joins TRBV6-1 and TRBJ2-7; 9 positions agree with TRBD2. The V gene end was trimmed by 4 bases and the J gene end by 3 bases; junction bases not matched to a gene: 4. Germline V gene sequence: CDR1 MNHNS, CDR2 SASEGT. The CDR3 runs 14 residues. Here the CDR3 reads CASSVREGGYEQYF. CDR3 sequence (DNA): TGTGCCAGCAGTGTGCGGGAGGGTGGCTACGAGCAGTACTTC.

The V gene is TRBV7-9, the J gene TRBJ2-7, with D possibly being TRBD2 (6 bases). The CDR3 spans 14 residues. V lost 0 bases and J 6 bases, leaving 12 bases between the germline ends. The germline V gene has CDR1 SEHNR and CDR2 FQNEAQ (reference sequence). The CDR3 DNA follows: TGTGCCAGCAGCTTAGCGTACGTGGGGGGCGAGCAGTACTTC. It translates to CASSLAYVGGEQYF.

There are a few counts of this clonotype. The V call is TRBV5-6, the J call TRBJ2-2; 7 bases agree with TRBD2. The CDR3 contains 15 residues. J was trimmed by 3 bases and V by 0 bases; bases with no gene match: 2. CDR1 and CDR2 (germline): SGHDT, YYEEEE. CDR3 residues: CASSLASGDTGELFF. DNA for the CDR3: TGTGCCAGCAGCTTGGCTAGCGGAGACACCGGGGAGCTGTTTTTT.

This clonotype was detected many times. The gene calls are TRBV3-1 and TRBJ1-1, with D uncertain. V was pared by 1 base and J by 7 bases, with 10 bases between. The CDR3 consists of 13 residues. The germline CDR1 and CDR2 sequences are LGHDT and YNNKEL (reference sequence). The CDR3 nucleotides read TGTGCCAGCAGCCAAGTGGTTAAGGGTGAAGCTTTCTTT. Translating it yields CASSQVVKGEAFF.

The chain employs TRBV18 and TRBJ2-5; D gene unclear. This CDR3 region has 14 residues. CDR1 KGHSH and CDR2 LQKENI come from the germline V gene. Trimming took 1 base from V and 4 from J, leaving 10 bases between them. CDR3 amino acids: CASSPQDTSETQYF. The DNA of the CDR3 is TGTGCCAGCTCACCACAGGATACGTCAGAGACCCAGTACTTC. Full variable domain (remainder filled in from reference TRBV18 and TRBJ2-5): NAGVMQNPRHLVRRRGQEARLRCSPMKGHSHVYWYRQLPEEGLKFMVYLQKENIIDESGMPKERFSAEFPKEGPSILRIQQVVRGDSAAYFCASSPQDTSETQYFGPGTRLLVL.

V usage is TRBV4-1 and J usage is TRBJ2-7; 7 bases agree with TRBD1. CDR1 is MGHRA and CDR2 is YSYEKL in the germline V gene. This CDR3 region has 16 residues. V dropped 0 bases and J dropped 4; count of bases not matched to a gene: 9. CDR3 sequence: CASSQDVGTVTYEQYF. The DNA of the CDR3 is TGCGCCAGCAGCCAAGATGTTGGGACAGTGACTTACGAGCAGTACTTC.

The chain recombines TRBV7-9 with TRBJ2-7; D gene ambiguous. The V end lost 1 base, the J end lost 7 bases, and 14 bases lay between the germline ends. The CDR3 runs to 14 residues. Germline V gives CDR1 SEHNR, CDR2 FQNEAQ (reference sequence). CDR3 in DNA: TGTGCCAGCAGCTTAGGCCTCTCCCTAGGGGAGCAGTACTTC. It translates to CASSLGLSLGEQYF.

This clonotype has a handful of counts. V is TRBV16 and J is TRBJ2-2; the D gene could be TRBD1 or TRBD2 (5 bases each). The CDR3 runs 16 residues. CDR1 is KGHSY, CDR2 FQNENV, per germline. Trimming removed 1 base at V and 1 base at J, with 10 bases between. The CDR3 bases are TGTGCCAGCAGCCAATTGGGACCCAGGAACACCGGGGAGCTGTTTTTT. Protein product: CASSQLGPRNTGELFF.

This clonotype was observed a few times. This chain joins TRBV19 and TRBJ1-1, with a tentative D call TRBD1 (6 bases). Trimming removed 5 bases at V and 8 bases at J, with 21 bases between. Germline-derived CDR1 and CDR2 are LNHDA and SQIVND (reference sequence). This CDR3 spans 15 amino acids. The CDR3 sequence is CASSPSGGVRSEAFF. As DNA, the CDR3 is TGTGCCAGTAGTCCTAGTGGGGGCGTGAGATCCGAAGCTTTCTTT.

This clonotype occurred many times. The chain is built from TRBV28 and TRBJ1-4; D is possibly TRBD1 (6 bases). V dropped 2 bases and J dropped 1 base, with 11 bases sitting between them. CDR3 length: 16 amino acids. Per germline, CDR1 MDHEN and CDR2 SYDVKM. As DNA, the CDR3 is TGTGCCAGCAGTTTAGTGTCCAGGGGAACTAATGAAAAACTGTTTTTT. Its translation: CASSLVSRGTNEKLFF. The whole variable domain, remainder taken from reference TRBV28 and TRBJ1-4, is DVKVTQSSRYLVKRTGEKVFLECVQDMDHENMFWYRQDPGLGLRLIYFSYDVKMKEKGDIPEGYSVSREKKERFSLILESASTNQTSMYLCASSLVSRGTNEKLFFGSGTQLSVL.

This clonotype was observed at least ten times. The chain links TRBV5-1 to TRBJ2-7; 7 positions match TRBD1. From germline, CDR1 is SGHRS and CDR2 YFSETQ. The J segment lost 0 bases and the V segment lost 4 bases, leaving 7 bases of the junction unmatched. The CDR3 runs 15 residues. CDR3 nucleotides: TGCGCCAGCAGCGCAGGGGCAGGGGGCTCCTACGAGCAGTACTTC. Amino acid sequence: CASSAGAGGSYEQYF.

This clonotype was counted ten times or more. The genes are TRBV29-1 and TRBJ1-2; TRBD1 aligns across 8 bases. Germline assignment: CDR1 SQVTM and CDR2 ANQGSEA. Trimming removed 4 bases from V and 4 bases from J; junction bases left unmatched: 5. The CDR3 has 13 amino acids. CDR3 in DNA: TGCAGCGTTGGAACAGGGGGTGTCTATGGCTACACCTTC. It translates to CSVGTGGVYGYTF. Full variable domain (missing parts from reference TRBV29-1 and TRBJ1-2): SAVISQKPSRDICQRGTSLTIQCQVDSQVTMMFWYRQQPGQSLTLIATANQGSEATYESGFVIDKFPISRPNLTFSTLTVSNMSPEDSSIYLCSVGTGGVYGYTFGSGTRLTVV.

The rearrangement links TRBV12-3 or TRBV12-4 to TRBJ1-6; D is undetermined. The CDR3 sequence is 14 residues long. The V end was cut by 3 bases, the J end by 7 bases, with 10 bases between. In DNA, the CDR3 is TGTGCCAGCAGTTTCGGGGTAGAAAATTCACCCCTCCACTTT. Its translation is CASSFGVENSPLHF.

This clonotype was seen ten or more times. V and J are TRBV30 and TRBJ2-3, with 7 bases lining up with TRBD2. V gave up 3 bases and J gave up 0 bases; unmatched junction bases: 12. The CDR3 runs to 17 residues. Germline lookup yields CDR1 GTSNPN and CDR2 SVGIG (reference sequence). The CDR3 reads CAWRGGGSFPSTDTQYF. The DNA of the CDR3 is TGTGCCTGGAGAGGCGGGGGTTCATTTCCTAGCACAGATACGCAGTATTTT.

The table lists this clonotype with many counts. CDR3 bases: TGTGCCAGCAGTAGCCGGGACTTCACAGATACGCAGTATTTT. The encoded protein is CASSSRDFTDTQYF. V gene TRBV7-9 combines with J gene TRBJ2-3, with D possibly being TRBD2 (6 bases). V was cut by 6 bases and J by 2 bases, with 12 bases left in between. Germline CDR1 is SEHNR and CDR2 is FQNEAQ (reference sequence). The CDR3 contains 14 residues.

On this clonotype itself: A much more abundant neighbour one base away suggests this may be a read error. This sequence joins TRBV2 and TRBJ2-7; tentative D call: TRBD1 (5 bases). Between the trimmed V and J ends, which lost 6 bases and 3 bases, there was a span of 9 bases. The CDR3 runs to 12 residues. Looked up from germline, CDR1 is SNHLY and CDR2 is FYNNEI. The CDR3 here is CASSHRNYEQYF. The CDR3 DNA is TGTGCCAGCAGCCACAGGAACTACGAGCAGTACTTC.